The source of this T cell receptor beta chain is a study of T-cell reconstitution after alpha-beta-depleted transplantation in children. This CDR3 spans 17 amino acids. V lost 1 base to trimming and J lost 3 bases; unmatched junction nucleotides: 9. Germline-derived CDR1 and CDR2 are SGHTA and FQGNSA. The TCRbeta library incorporated unique molecular identifiers. TCRdb reprocessed the PCR reads via MiXCR and lists one record per CDR3 protein. This table has a few hundred thousand distinct CDR3 sequences, 10% appearing once. Here the sequenced sample was PBMCs, taken before TCRalphabeta/CD19-depleted stem cell transplant. The sequence was obtained from a boy under three years old with acute myeloid leukemia, due to receive a stem cell transplant. This rearrangement joins TRBV7-2 to TRBJ2-7, with TRBD2 identical over 10 bases. Here the CDR3 reads CASSLGGPSGSRYEQYF. The CDR3 DNA sequence: TGTGCCAGCAGCTTAGGGGGCCCTAGCGGGAGCCGCTACGAGCAGTACTTC.